These T cell receptor beta chains were read from a single sample in a study of T cells in Graves' hyperthyroidism and ophthalmopathy. TCRdb reanalysed the multiplex PCR reads using MiXCR and keeps one entry per CDR3 protein. This table has 250,000 to 350,000 distinct CDR3 sequences, over 20% appearing once. What was sequenced was blood. These receptors all stem from a man younger than 40 with Graves' ophthalmopathy. CDR3s include the opening cysteine and the closing phenylalanine or tryptophan. D genes are given only for firm matches. Some rows have no size entry. The others give once, few or many, or a class for an expanded clone.

v_gene,j_gene,abundance,d_gene,CDR3nt,CDR3aa
TRBV10-3,TRBJ2-2,few,-,TGTGCCATCAGTGAGACGGGGACCGGGGAGCTGTTTTTT,CAISETGTGELFF
TRBV20-1,TRBJ2-1,-,TRBD2,TGCAGTGCTAGGGAACTAGCGGGAAGAGGGGAGCAGTTCTTC,CSARELAGRGEQFF
TRBV15,TRBJ1-1,-,-,TGTGCCACCAGCAGAGAAGGGGGGGGGAAGACTTTCTTT,CATSREGGGKTFF
TRBV28,TRBJ2-3,-,TRBD2,TGTGCCAGCGGTCCCGGACTAGCGGGAGGTATAGATACGCAGTATTTT,CASGPGLAGGIDTQYF
TRBV7-9,TRBJ1-3,-,-,TGTGCCAGCAGCCCGACTAGCATCGGAAACACCATATATTTT,CASSPTSIGNTIYF
TRBV7-3,TRBJ2-1,-,TRBD2,TGTGCCAGCAGTTCCCTCGGGACTAGCGGGAGGCTCGACCGGTACAATGAGCAGTTCTTC,CASSSLGTSGRLDRYNEQFF
TRBV27,TRBJ1-3,-,-,TGTGCCAGCAGCCCGTTTAGTGGGTCGGGAAACACCATATATTTT,CASSPFSGSGNTIYF
TRBV2,TRBJ1-1,many,TRBD1,TGTGCCAGCAGAAGCCAGGGGACAGGGGGCACTGAAGCTTTCTTT,CASRSQGTGGTEAFF
TRBV7-9,TRBJ2-7,many,TRBD2,TGTGCCAGCAGCTTAGCAACCGGGACTAGCGGGAGGATCCACGAGCAGTACTTC,CASSLATGTSGRIHEQYF
TRBV19,TRBJ2-2,-,TRBD1,TGTGCCACCGCGGACAGGGGTAGCACCGGGGAGCTGTTTTTT,CATADRGSTGELFF
TRBV5-1,TRBJ2-2,few,-,TGCGCCAGCAGCTACCGGGACCCACAGGGAACCGGGGAGCTGTTTTTT,CASSYRDPQGTGELFF
TRBV13,TRBJ2-2,-,TRBD1,TGTGCCAGCAGCCGCGGACAGGTACCCGGGGAGCTGTTTTTT,CASSRGQVPGELFF